One and the same sample provided the 27 T cell receptor beta chains below, sequenced in a study of CD8+ T cells in alopecia areata. Treatment specified: oral pan-JAK inhibitor, 5-10 mg twice daily. Isolated RNA was reverse transcribed into cDNA used as the sequencing template. The protocol was immunoSEQ multiplex PCR, while the TCRdb copy is restricted to in-frame clones and leaves out a portion. The data hold 90,000 to 120,000 clones, with less than 90% observed a single time. This specimen was CD8+ T cells sorted from blood, taken at week 24, from a patient treated with tofacitinib. The source of these receptors is a human donor with alopecia areata.

This clone was observed once. One end of the junction varies from germline; a read error may be responsible. Within the sample, other DNA sequences also encode this same CDR3. This rearrangement joins TRBV27 to TRBJ2-3, with TRBD1 matching over 8 bases. Germline lookup yields CDR1 MNHEY and CDR2 SMNVEV (reference sequence). The CDR3 covers 14 residues. In DNA, the CDR3 is TGTGCCAGCAGTTTCGACAGGGGCACGGATACGCAGTATTTT. It translates to CASSFDRGTDTQYF.

The chain is built from TRBV7-2 and TRBJ1-2; 11 bases are shared with TRBD1. The germline CDR1 and CDR2 sequences are SGHTA and FQGNSA. Germline trimming cut 5 bases from V and 7 bases from J; bases unmatched to any gene: 12. CDR3 size: 16 residues. The CDR3 region has the DNA TGTGCCAGCAGCCCGACCGGGACAGGGGGTTATAGTGGCTACACCTTC. Protein sequence: CASSPTGTGGYSGYTF.

This chain links TRBV30 with TRBJ2-7, with D possibly TRBD2 on 6 matching bases. Trimming took 8 bases from V and 3 from J, leaving 14 bases between them. The CDR3 length is 12 residues. Germline-derived CDR1 and CDR2 are GTSNPN and SVGIG (reference sequence). The CDR3 coding sequence is TGTGCCCTCGGGACTGTCGACTACGAGCAGTACTTC. It specifies CALGTVDYEQYF.

The chain links TRBV5-1 to TRBJ2-3, with no clear D. The ends were cut back, 5 bases at V and 3 bases at J, with 7 bases in the middle. Germline CDR1 is SGHRS and CDR2 is YFSETQ. CDR3 size: 12 residues. CDR3 loop: CASRSRTDTQYF. CDR3 in DNA: TGCGCCAGCAGATCAAGGACAGATACGCAGTATTTT.

The J gene is TRBJ2-1, the V gene TRBV7-9; possibly TRBD2 for D (6 bases). The CDR3 covers 16 residues. Trimming shortened V by 5 bases and J by 0 bases, and 14 bases separated the two germline ends. CDR1 is SEHNR and CDR2 is FQNEAQ in the germline V gene (reference sequence). The DNA of the CDR3 is TGTGCCAGCAGCCCGCCTGGGGGGATCTCCTACAATGAGCAGTTCTTC. Translated: CASSPPGGISYNEQFF.

The rearrangement uses TRBV15 and TRBJ2-3; 12 bases fit TRBD2. The V gene end was trimmed by 0 bases and the J gene end by 2 bases; junction bases not matched to a gene: 3. Germline loops: CDR1 LNHNV, CDR2 YYDKDF (reference sequence). There are 17 residues in the CDR3. The CDR3 nucleotides read TGTGCCACCAGCAGAGAAAGACTAGCGGGGGTCACAGATACGCAGTATTTT. Its protein product is CATSRERLAGVTDTQYF.

The J gene is TRBJ1-2, the V gene TRBV11-2; unclear D gene. CDR1 is SGHAT and CDR2 is FQNNGV in the germline V gene. V lost 5 bases, J lost 5 bases, and 18 bases lay in between. This CDR3 is built from 15 residues. The CDR3 loop is CASSPSQGFRYGYTF. CDR3 DNA: TGTGCCAGCAGCCCAAGCCAAGGGTTCCGGTATGGCTACACCTTC.

V gene TRBV14 combines with J gene TRBJ1-2; no definite D call. In germline, CDR1 is SGHDN, CDR2 FVKESK. V was cut by 1 base and J by 3 bases, with 9 bases left in between. The CDR3 runs to 14 residues. CDR3 loop: CASSQGERDYGYTF. CDR3 coding DNA: TGTGCCAGCAGCCAAGGTGAGAGGGACTATGGCTACACCTTC.

The chain combines TRBV6-5 with TRBJ2-3; the D is unclear. The CDR3 consists of 15 residues. Trimming took off 2 bases at V and 2 bases at J, with 11 bases between the two ends. CDR1 is MNHEY and CDR2 is SVGAGI in the germline V gene. DNA for the CDR3: TGTGCCAGCAGTTACGAGGCCACCGCCACAGATACGCAGTATTTT. It yields the protein CASSYEATATDTQYF.

The V call is TRBV6-1, the J call TRBJ1-4, with 11 bases lining up with TRBD1. J was trimmed by 3 bases and V by 4 bases; bases with no gene match: 7. The CDR3 totals 17 residues. The germline gives CDR1 MNHNS, CDR2 SASEGT. Here the CDR3 DNA reads TGTGCCAGCAGTGGAAGGACAGGGGGCGTCGCTAATGAAAAACTGTTTTTT. It yields the protein CASSGRTGGVANEKLFF.

This chain links TRBV4-3 with TRBJ1-2, with no clear D. With 0 bases removed from V and 6 bases from J, the gap between germline ends came to 20 bases. There are 17 residues in the CDR3. Germline CDR1 is LGHNA and CDR2 is YSLEER. The CDR3 sequence: CASSQDINTGGGNGYTF. The CDR3 DNA follows: TGCGCCAGCAGCCAAGATATCAATACGGGAGGTGGAAATGGCTACACCTTC.

The genes are TRBV19 and TRBJ2-2; no clear D gene. The CDR3 runs to 13 residues. V lost 7 bases and J 6 bases, leaving 12 bases between the germline ends. In germline, CDR1 is LNHDA, CDR2 SQIVND (reference sequence). The CDR3 reads CASTKSTPGELFF. The CDR3 DNA reads as TGTGCCAGTACTAAGTCCACCCCCGGGGAGCTGTTTTTT.

DNA of the CDR3: TGTGCCAGCAGCTTGGCCGGGCTTAAGGGCCAGCCCCAGCATTTT. This encodes CASSLAGLKGQPQHF. The chain is built from TRBV5-6 and TRBJ1-5; D is undetermined. Germline V gene lookup returns CDR1 SGHDT and CDR2 YYEEEE. The V end was cut by 0 bases, the J end by 7 bases, with 14 bases between. This CDR3 contains 15 residues.

The chain combines TRBV4-1 with TRBJ2-1, with TRBD2 matching 7 bases. CDR1 and CDR2 (germline): MGHRA, YSYEKL. The V segment lost 4 bases and the J segment 4 bases; nucleotides outside the gene matches: 19. The CDR3 extends over 19 amino acids. CDR3 sequence reads: CASSLVPPTRDYLYNEQFF. CDR3 nucleotides: TGCGCCAGCAGCCTCGTCCCTCCCACCCGGGACTATTTATACAATGAGCAGTTCTTC.

The genes are TRBV6-6 and TRBJ2-3; 7 positions match TRBD1. This CDR3 spans 15 amino acids. Germline V gives CDR1 MNHNY, CDR2 SVGAGI (reference sequence). Losses at the gene ends were 5 bases for V and 2 bases for J; bases not matched to a gene: 7. Written as DNA, the CDR3 is TGTGCCAGCAGTGGGACAGAGATAATCACAGATACGCAGTATTTT. Protein sequence: CASSGTEIITDTQYF.

The chain recombines TRBV5-1 with TRBJ1-2, with D perhaps matching TRBD1 (5 bases). The length of the CDR3 is 13 residues. Germline V gene lookup returns CDR1 SGHRS and CDR2 YFSETQ. V was clipped by 3 bases and J by 2 bases, with 8 bases between them. The chain's CDR3 is CASSYTGNYGYTF. In DNA, the CDR3 is TGCGCCAGCAGCTACACAGGAAACTATGGCTACACCTTC.

The genes are TRBV2 and TRBJ2-7, with 11 nucleotides matching TRBD2. Germline V CDR1 and CDR2: SNHLY, FYNNEI. The ends lost 10 bases at V and 1 base at J; junction bases unmatched: 9. There are 15 residues in the CDR3. The CDR3 loop is CATLASGGSSYEQYF. The DNA for the CDR3 is TGTGCCACCCTCGCTAGCGGGGGGTCGTCCTACGAGCAGTACTTC.

V and J are TRBV6-6 and TRBJ2-7; D perhaps matches TRBD2 (7 bases). The length of the CDR3 is 16 residues. Per germline, CDR1 MNHNY and CDR2 SVGAGI (reference sequence). V was shortened by 0 bases and J by 6 bases, with 18 bases between the two germline ends. CDR3 DNA: TGTGCCAGCAGTTACTCGATTGGGGGGGCAGTTCCCGAGCAGTACTTC. Amino acids: CASSYSIGGAVPEQYF.

The chain couples TRBV9 to TRBJ2-1; D gene ambiguous. This CDR3 comprises 13 residues. Trimming removed 0 bases from V and 7 bases from J, with 8 bases in between. Germline V gene sequence: CDR1 SGDLS, CDR2 YYNGEE. The CDR3 region is CASSVGLGNEQFF. The CDR3 coding sequence is TGTGCCAGCAGCGTAGGCTTGGGTAATGAGCAGTTCTTC.

The J gene is TRBJ2-2, the V gene TRBV5-4; possible D gene TRBD2, 6 bases. The CDR3 has 18 residues. Germline-derived CDR1 and CDR2 are SGHNT and YYREEE (reference sequence). V lost 1 base and J 0 bases, leaving 16 bases between the germline ends. This chain's CDR3 is CASSLFTVGTPNTGELFF. In nucleotides, the CDR3 is TGTGCCAGCAGCTTGTTTACTGTCGGGACTCCGAACACCGGGGAGCTGTTTTTT.

This chain connects TRBV2 to TRBJ1-1; D unclear. This CDR3 contains 15 residues. With 5 bases removed from V and 0 bases from J, the gap between germline ends came to 13 bases. The germline V gene encodes CDR1 SNHLY and CDR2 FYNNEI. The chain's CDR3 is CASSQRLSLNTEAFF. DNA for the CDR3: TGTGCCAGCAGTCAACGCCTTTCCCTGAACACTGAAGCTTTCTTT.

The rearrangement uses TRBV29-1 and TRBJ2-7, with TRBD2 as a possible D gene (5 bases). This CDR3 is built from 13 residues. Trimming cost V 0 bases and J 2 bases, with 8 bases left between them. In germline, CDR1 is SQVTM, CDR2 ANQGSEA. CDR3 sequence: CSVEDRGTYEQYF. The DNA of the CDR3 is TGCAGCGTTGAAGATCGGGGTACCTACGAGCAGTACTTC.

The V call is TRBV19, the J call TRBJ1-2; 8 nucleotides agree with TRBD1. V trimming: 3 bases; J trimming: 4 bases; junction bases outside the gene matches: 13. From germline, CDR1 is LNHDA and CDR2 SQIVND (reference sequence). The CDR3 is 17 residues long. CDR3 nucleotides: TGTGCCAGTAGTATTGGATTAACAGGGGGAGAAAGCTATGGCTACACCTTC. Its translation: CASSIGLTGGESYGYTF.

The chain has TRBV6-6 and TRBJ2-3, with D perhaps TRBD2 (5 bases). Germline V gene lookup returns CDR1 MNHNY and CDR2 SVGAGI (reference sequence). The CDR3 is 10 residues long. The CDR3 here is CGTGADTQYF. In DNA form, the CDR3 reads TGTGGGACCGGGGCAGATACGCAGTATTTT.

The chain has TRBV5-1 and TRBJ2-7; TRBD2 aligns across 7 bases. CDR3 length: 16 amino acids. Germline V gene data show CDR1 as SGHRS and CDR2 as YFSETQ. V gave up 1 base and J gave up 3 bases; unmatched junction bases: 10. This chain's CDR3 is CASSLSGAWGIYEQYF. CDR3 in DNA: TGCGCCAGCAGCTTGAGCGGGGCATGGGGTATCTACGAGCAGTACTTC.

This chain uses TRBV4-1 with TRBJ1-6; 12 nucleotides line up with TRBD1. The CDR3 length is 17 residues. Germline CDR1 reads MGHRA; CDR2 reads YSYEKL. After removal of 9 bases from V and 6 bases from J, the junction contained 12 bases not matched to a gene. The CDR3 DNA reads as TGCGCCAGTACGGGACAGGGGGCAGGAGTGGGTAATTCACCCCTCCACTTT. It codes for CASTGQGAGVGNSPLHF.

This rearrangement joins TRBV9 to TRBJ2-1, with TRBD1 matching 9 bases. The germline CDR1 and CDR2 sequences are SGDLS and YYNGEE. This CDR3 comprises 16 residues. V shed 0 bases, J shed 4 bases, and the junction held 5 bases outside the gene matches. CDR3 sequence: CASSVADRGVYNEQFF. The CDR3 DNA is TGTGCCAGCAGCGTAGCCGACAGGGGGGTTTACAATGAGCAGTTCTTC.